This TCR beta chain stems from a study of CXCR3-negative and CXCR3-positive naive CD8 T cells. This CDR3 is built from 15 residues. Germline CDR1 and CDR2: MNHEY and SVGAGI. The libraries of TRB cDNA were prepared using 5' RACE with UMI labels. From the 5' RACE reads, TCRdb lists one entry per CDR3 protein and no DNA. This sample's table has 40,000 to 55,000 distinct CDR3 sequences. The chain joins TRBV6-5 to TRBJ2-1; TCRdb's assignment of TRBD2 cannot be checked, as there is no DNA. The specimen was naive CXCR3- CD8+ T cells from blood. Subset: CD45RO-CCR7+CD27+CD95- naive CD8+ T cells lacking CXCR3 (TNR3-). The origin of this receptor is a human donor in good health. Some clones in this sample may be carry-over from other donors' samples. The CDR3 protein is CASSQSSGGINEQFF.